This T cell receptor (beta chain) originates from a study of blood T cells in healthy people across ages. General study findings and limits: As naive T cell percentage varied, TCR beta diversity correlated strongly with it.

Donor samples were obtained from healthy Caucasian individuals from Russia, aged about 6 to 100. This CDR3 has 14 amino acids. V lost 3 bases to trimming and J lost 6 bases; unmatched junction nucleotides: 4. Looked up from germline, CDR1 is SGHTA and CDR2 is FQGNSA. A second about 7 to 11 cycle PCR used barcoded and J-beta primers. TCRdb reprocessed the 5' RACE reads with MiXCR, giving one entry per CDR3 protein. The table includes about 1.8 million distinct CDR3 sequences, just under 50% detected once. A word on this clonotype: The antigen is not known.

The genes are TRBV7-2 and TRBJ2-5; 10 nucleotides agree with TRBD1. The material sequenced was blood. This clonotype was sampled from a woman aged 40 to 50 in good health. Here the CDR3 DNA reads TGTGCCAGCAGCTTGACAGGGGGCGCGCAGACCCAGTACTTC. Translation: CASSLTGGAQTQYF.